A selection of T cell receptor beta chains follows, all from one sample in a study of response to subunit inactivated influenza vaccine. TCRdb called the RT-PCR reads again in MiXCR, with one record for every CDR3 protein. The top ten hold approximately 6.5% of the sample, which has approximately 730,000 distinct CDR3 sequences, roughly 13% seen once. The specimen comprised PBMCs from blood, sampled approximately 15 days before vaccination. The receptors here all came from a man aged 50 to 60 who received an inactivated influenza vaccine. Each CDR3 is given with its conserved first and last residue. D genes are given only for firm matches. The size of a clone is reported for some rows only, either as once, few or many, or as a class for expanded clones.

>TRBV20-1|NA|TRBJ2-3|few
CSASGFTDTQYF
TGCAGTGCTAGCGGGTTCACAGATACGCAGTATTTT
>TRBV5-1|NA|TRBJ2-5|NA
CASSLNTEQETQYF
TGCGCCAGCAGCTTAAACACGGAACAAGAGACCCAGTACTTC
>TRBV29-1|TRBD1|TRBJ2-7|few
CSVKTQGALYEQYF
TGCAGCGTCAAAACTCAGGGGGCCCTTTACGAGCAGTACTTC
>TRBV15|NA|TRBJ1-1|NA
CATNPGRRDTEAFF
TGTGCCACCAATCCGGGCCGGCGGGACACTGAAGCTTTCTTT
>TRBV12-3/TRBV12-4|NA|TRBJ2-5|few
CASSLALRKKETQYF
TGTGCCAGCAGTTTAGCGTTAAGAAAGAAAGAGACCCAGTACTTC
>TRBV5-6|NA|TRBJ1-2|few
CASSPRIENYGYTF
TGTGCCAGCAGCCCGAGGATTGAGAACTATGGCTACACCTTC
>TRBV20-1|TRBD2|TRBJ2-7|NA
CSARRGLAGRSYEQYF
TGCAGTGCTAGGAGAGGCCTAGCGGGCCGCTCCTACGAGCAGTACTTC
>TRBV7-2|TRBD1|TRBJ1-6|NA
CASSSTQGANSPLHF
TGTGCCAGCAGCTCTACTCAGGGGGCTAATTCACCCCTCCACTTT
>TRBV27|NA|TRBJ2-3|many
CASSLSSLTDTQYF
TGTGCCAGCAGTTTATCTTCTCTTACAGATACGCAGTATTTT
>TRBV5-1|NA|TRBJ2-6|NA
CASSFRLSGANVLTF
TGCGCCAGCAGTTTTCGGCTCTCTGGGGCCAACGTCCTGACTTTC
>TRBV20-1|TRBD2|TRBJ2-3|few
CSATEREGVTDTQYF
TGCAGTGCTACAGAGCGGGAGGGCGTCACAGATACGCAGTATTTT
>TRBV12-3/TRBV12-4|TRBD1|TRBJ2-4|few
CASRQGGDDIQYF
TGTGCCAGCCGACAGGGGGGAGATGACATTCAGTACTTC
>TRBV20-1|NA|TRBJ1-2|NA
CSARDAQPAGWGYTF
TGCAGTGCTAGGGACGCCCAACCCGCAGGGTGGGGCTACACCTTC
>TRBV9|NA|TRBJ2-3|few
CASRRLGTAVPDTQYF
TGTGCCAGCAGAAGACTGGGGACGGCGGTTCCAGATACGCAGTATTTT
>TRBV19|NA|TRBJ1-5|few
CASSIGVAQPQHF
TGTGCCAGTAGTATCGGGGTTGCTCAGCCCCAGCATTTT
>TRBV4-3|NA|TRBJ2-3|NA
CASSQLHVSPTTDTQYF
TGCGCCAGCAGCCAACTCCACGTATCCCCCACCACAGATACGCAGTATTTT
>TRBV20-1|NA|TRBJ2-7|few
CSAGRTGGAGEQYF
TGCAGTGCTGGACGGACAGGAGGGGCAGGCGAGCAGTACTTC
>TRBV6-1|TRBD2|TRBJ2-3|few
CAISEALNSGRALTDTQYF
TGTGCCATCAGTGAAGCTCTAAATAGCGGGAGGGCCCTTACAGATACGCAGTATTTT